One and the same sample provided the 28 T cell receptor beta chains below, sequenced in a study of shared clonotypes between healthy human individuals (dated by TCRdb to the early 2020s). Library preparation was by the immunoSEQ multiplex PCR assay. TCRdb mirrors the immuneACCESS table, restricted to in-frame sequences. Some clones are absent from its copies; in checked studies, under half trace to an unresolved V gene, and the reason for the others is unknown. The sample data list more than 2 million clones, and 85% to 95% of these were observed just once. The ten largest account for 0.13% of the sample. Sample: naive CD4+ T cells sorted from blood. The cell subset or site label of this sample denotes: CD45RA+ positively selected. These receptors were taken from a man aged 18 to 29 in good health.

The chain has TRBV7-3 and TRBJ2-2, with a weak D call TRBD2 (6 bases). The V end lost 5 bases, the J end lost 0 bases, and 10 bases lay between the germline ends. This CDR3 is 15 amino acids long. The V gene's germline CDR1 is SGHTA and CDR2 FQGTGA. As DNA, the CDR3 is TGTGCCAGCAGCGAAGGGACTCCGAACACCGGGGAGCTGTTTTTT. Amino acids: CASSEGTPNTGELFF.

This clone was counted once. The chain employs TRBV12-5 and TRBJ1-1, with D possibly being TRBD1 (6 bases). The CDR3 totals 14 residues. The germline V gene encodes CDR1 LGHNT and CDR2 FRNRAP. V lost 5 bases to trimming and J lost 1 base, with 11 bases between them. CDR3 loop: CASGLRGGNTEAFF. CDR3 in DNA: TGTGCTAGTGGTCTAAGGGGGGGGAACACTGAAGCTTTCTTT.

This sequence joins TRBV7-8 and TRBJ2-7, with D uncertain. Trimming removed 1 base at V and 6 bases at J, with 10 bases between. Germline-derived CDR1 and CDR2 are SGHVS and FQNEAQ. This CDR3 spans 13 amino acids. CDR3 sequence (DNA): TGTGCCAGCAGCTTAGGCAAGGCGTCCGAGCAGTACTTC. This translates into CASSLGKASEQYF. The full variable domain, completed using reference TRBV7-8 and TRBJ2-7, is GAGVSQSPRYKVAKRGQDVALRCDPISGHVSLFWYQQALGQGPEFLTYFQNEAQLDKSGLPSDRFFAERPEGSVSTLKIQRTQQEDSAVYLCASSLGKASEQYFGPGTRLTVT.

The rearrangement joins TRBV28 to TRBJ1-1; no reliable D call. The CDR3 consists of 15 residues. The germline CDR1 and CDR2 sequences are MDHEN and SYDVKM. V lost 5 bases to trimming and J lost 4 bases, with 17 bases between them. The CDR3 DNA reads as TGTGCCAGCAGTCCCCACTTCGGTGGGAGCACTGAAGCTTTCTTT. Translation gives CASSPHFGGSTEAFF.

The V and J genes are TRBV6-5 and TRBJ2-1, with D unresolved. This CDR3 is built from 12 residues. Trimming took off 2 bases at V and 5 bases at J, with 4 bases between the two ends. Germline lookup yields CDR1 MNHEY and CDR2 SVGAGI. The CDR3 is CASSYSDNEQFF. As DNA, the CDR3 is TGTGCCAGCAGTTACAGCGACAATGAGCAGTTCTTC.

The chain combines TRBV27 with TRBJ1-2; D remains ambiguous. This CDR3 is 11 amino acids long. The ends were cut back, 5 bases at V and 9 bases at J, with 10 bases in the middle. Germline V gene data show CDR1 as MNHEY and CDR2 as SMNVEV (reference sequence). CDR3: CASSPRPCYTF. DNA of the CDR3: TGTGCCAGCAGTCCCAGACCGTGCTACACCTTC.

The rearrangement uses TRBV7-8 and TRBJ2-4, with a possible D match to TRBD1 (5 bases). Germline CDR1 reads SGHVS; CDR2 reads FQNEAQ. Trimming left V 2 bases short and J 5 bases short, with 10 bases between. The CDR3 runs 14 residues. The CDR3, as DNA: TGTGCCAGCAGCTTATCTGGGGCCCAAAACATTCAGTACTTC. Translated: CASSLSGAQNIQYF.

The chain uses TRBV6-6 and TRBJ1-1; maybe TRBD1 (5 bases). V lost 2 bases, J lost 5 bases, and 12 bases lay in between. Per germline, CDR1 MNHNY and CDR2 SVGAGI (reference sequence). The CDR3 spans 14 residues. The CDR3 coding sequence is TGTGCCAGCAGTTACGATACGGGGGGTACTGAAGCTTTCTTT. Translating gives CASSYDTGGTEAFF.

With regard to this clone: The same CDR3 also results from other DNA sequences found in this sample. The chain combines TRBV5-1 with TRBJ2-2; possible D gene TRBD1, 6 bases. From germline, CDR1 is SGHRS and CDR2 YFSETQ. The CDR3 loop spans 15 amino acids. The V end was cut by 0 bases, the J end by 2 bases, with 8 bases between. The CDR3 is CASSLEGGNTGELFF. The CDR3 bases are TGCGCCAGCAGCTTGGAAGGGGGAAACACCGGGGAGCTGTTTTTT.

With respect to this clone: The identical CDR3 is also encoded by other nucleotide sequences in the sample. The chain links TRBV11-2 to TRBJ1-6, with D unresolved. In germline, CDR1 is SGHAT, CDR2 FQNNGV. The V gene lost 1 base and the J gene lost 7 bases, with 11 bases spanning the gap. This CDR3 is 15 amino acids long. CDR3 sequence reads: CASSLVGGANSPLHF. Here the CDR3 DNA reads TGTGCCAGCAGCTTAGTAGGCGGTGCGAATTCACCCCTCCACTTT.

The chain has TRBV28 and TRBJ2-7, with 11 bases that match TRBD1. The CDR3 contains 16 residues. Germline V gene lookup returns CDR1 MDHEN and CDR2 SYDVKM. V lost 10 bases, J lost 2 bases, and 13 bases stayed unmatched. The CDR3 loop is CATQSPGQGVPYEQYF. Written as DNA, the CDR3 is TGTGCCACCCAAAGCCCGGGACAGGGGGTTCCCTACGAGCAGTACTTC.

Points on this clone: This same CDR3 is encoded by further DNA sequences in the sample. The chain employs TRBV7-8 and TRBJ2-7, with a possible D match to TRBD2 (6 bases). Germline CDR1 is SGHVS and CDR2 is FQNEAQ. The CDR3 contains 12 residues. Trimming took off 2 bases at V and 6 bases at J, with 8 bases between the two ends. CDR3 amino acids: CASSLRGGEQYF. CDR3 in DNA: TGTGCCAGCAGCTTAAGGGGAGGCGAGCAGTACTTC.

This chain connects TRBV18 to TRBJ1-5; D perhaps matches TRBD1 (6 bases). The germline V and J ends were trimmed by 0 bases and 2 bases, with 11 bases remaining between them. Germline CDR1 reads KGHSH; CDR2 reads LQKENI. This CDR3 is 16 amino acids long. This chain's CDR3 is CASSPPGSGGNQPQHF. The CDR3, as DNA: TGTGCCAGCTCACCACCGGGTTCAGGGGGCAATCAGCCCCAGCATTTT.

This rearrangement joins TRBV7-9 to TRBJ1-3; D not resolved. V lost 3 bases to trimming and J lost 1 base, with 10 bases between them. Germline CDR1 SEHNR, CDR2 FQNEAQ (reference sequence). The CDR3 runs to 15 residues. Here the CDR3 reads CASSFSAFSGNTIYF. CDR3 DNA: TGTGCCAGCAGCTTTTCAGCCTTTTCTGGAAACACCATATATTTT. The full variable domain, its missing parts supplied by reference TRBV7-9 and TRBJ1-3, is DTGVSQNPRHKITKRGQNVTFRCDPISEHNRLYWYRQTLGQGPEFLTYFQNEAQLEKSRLLSDRFSAERPKGSFSTLEIQRTEQGDSAMYLCASSFSAFSGNTIYFGEGSWLTVV.

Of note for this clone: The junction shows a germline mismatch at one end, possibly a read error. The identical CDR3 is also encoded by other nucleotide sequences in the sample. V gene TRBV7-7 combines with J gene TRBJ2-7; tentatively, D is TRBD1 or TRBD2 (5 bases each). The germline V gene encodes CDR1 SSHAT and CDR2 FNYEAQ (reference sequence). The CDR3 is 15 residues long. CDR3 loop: CASSSSPGPAGEQYF. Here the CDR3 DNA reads TGCGCTAGCAGCTCATCGCCGGGACCAGCTGGCGAGCAGTACTTC.

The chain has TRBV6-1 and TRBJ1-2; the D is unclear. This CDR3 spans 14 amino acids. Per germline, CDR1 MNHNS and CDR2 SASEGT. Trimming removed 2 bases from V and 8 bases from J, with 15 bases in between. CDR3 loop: CASSEHSANKGYTF. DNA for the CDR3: TGTGCCAGCAGTGAACACAGTGCGAACAAAGGCTACACCTTC.

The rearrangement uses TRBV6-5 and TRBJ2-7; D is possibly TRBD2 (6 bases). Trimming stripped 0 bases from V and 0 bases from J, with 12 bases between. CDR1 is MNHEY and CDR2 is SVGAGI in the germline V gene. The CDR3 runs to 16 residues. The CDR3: CASSYSSSGSSYEQYF. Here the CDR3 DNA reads TGTGCCAGCAGTTACTCGAGTAGCGGCAGCTCCTACGAGCAGTACTTC.

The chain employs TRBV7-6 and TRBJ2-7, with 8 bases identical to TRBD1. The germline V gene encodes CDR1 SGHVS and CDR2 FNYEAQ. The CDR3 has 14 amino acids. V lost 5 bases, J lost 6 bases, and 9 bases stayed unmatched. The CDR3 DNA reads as TGTGCCAGCAGCCGCGGACAGGGTTGGCGCGAGCAGTACTTC. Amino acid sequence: CASSRGQGWREQYF.

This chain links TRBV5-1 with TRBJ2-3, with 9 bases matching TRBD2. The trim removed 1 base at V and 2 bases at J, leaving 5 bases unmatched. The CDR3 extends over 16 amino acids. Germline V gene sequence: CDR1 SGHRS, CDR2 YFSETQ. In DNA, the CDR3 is TGCGCCAGCAGCTTGAGACTAGCGGAGTCCACAGATACGCAGTATTTT. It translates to CASSLRLAESTDTQYF. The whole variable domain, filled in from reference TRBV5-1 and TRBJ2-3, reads KAGVTQTPRYLIKTRGQQVTLSCSPISGHRSVSWYQQTPGQGLQFLFEYFSETQRNKGNFPGRFSGRQFSNSRSEMNVSTLELGDSALYLCASSLRLAESTDTQYFGPGTRLTVL.

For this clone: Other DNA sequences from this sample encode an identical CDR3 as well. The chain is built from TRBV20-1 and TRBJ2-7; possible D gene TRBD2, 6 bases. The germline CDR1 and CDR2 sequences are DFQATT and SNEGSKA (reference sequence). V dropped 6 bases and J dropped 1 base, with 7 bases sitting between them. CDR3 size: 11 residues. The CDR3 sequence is CSAGGSYEQYF. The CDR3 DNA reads TGCAGTGCGGGGGGATCCTACGAGCAGTACTTC.

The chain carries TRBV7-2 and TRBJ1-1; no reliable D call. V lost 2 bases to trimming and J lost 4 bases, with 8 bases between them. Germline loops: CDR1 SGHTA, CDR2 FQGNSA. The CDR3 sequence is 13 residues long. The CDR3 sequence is CASSLFRGTEAFF. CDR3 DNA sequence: TGTGCCAGCAGCTTATTTCGGGGCACTGAAGCTTTCTTT.

DNA of the CDR3: TGTGCCAGCAGTGCCGGGGTTCTCGGGGACGAGCAGTACTTC. As protein: CASSAGVLGDEQYF. The chain joins TRBV6-1 to TRBJ2-7, with D possibly matching TRBD2 (5 bases). V lost 4 bases, J lost 5 bases, and 15 bases lay in between. The length of the CDR3 is 14 residues. Per germline, CDR1 MNHNS and CDR2 SASEGT.

DNA for the CDR3: TGCGCCAGCAGCTTGGAGGGAGTTGGGGACAATGAGCAGTTCTTC. This sequence encodes CASSLEGVGDNEQFF. The chain combines TRBV5-1 with TRBJ2-1, with D perhaps TRBD2 (5 bases). The CDR3 sequence is 15 residues long. The germline V and J ends were trimmed by 0 bases and 5 bases, with 12 bases remaining between them. CDR1 is SGHRS, CDR2 YFSETQ, per germline. Full variable domain (outside the CDR3, taken from reference TRBV5-1 and TRBJ2-1): KAGVTQTPRYLIKTRGQQVTLSCSPISGHRSVSWYQQTPGQGLQFLFEYFSETQRNKGNFPGRFSGRQFSNSRSEMNVSTLELGDSALYLCASSLEGVGDNEQFFGPGTRLTVL.

Here the CDR3 reads CASSAQSGGHEQFF. CDR3 bases: TGTGCCAGCAGCGCCCAAAGCGGGGGGCATGAGCAGTTCTTC. V usage is TRBV7-2 and J usage is TRBJ2-1; 9 nucleotides match TRBD2. The germline CDR1 and CDR2 sequences are SGHTA and FQGNSA. Trimming removed 5 bases from V and 8 bases from J; junction bases left unmatched: 7. This CDR3 contains 14 residues.

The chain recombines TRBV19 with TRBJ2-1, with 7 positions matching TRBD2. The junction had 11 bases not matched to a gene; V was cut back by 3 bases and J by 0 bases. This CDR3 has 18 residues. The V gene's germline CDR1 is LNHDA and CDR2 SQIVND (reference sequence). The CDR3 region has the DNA TGTGCCAGTAGTATCGGGGAGGGACTATTAAGCTCCTACAATGAGCAGTTCTTC. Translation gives CASSIGEGLLSSYNEQFF. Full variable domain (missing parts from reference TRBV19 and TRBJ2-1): DGGITQSPKYLFRKEGQNVTLSCEQNLNHDAMYWYRQDPGQGLRLIYYSQIVNDFQKGDIAEGYSVSREKKESFPLTVTSAQKNPTAFYLCASSIGEGLLSSYNEQFFGPGTRLTVL.

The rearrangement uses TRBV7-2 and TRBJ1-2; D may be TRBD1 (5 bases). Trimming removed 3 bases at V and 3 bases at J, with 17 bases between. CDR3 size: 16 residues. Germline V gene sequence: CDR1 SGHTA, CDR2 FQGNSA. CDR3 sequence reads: CASSLRQPGAYYGYTF. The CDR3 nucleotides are TGTGCCAGCAGCTTGCGTCAACCCGGGGCTTACTATGGCTACACCTTC.

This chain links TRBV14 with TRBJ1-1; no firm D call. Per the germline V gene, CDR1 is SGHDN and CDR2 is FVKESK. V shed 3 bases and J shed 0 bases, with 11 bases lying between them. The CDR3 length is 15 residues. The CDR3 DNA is TGTGCCAGCAGCCATAGGAAGCAAATGAACACTGAAGCTTTCTTT. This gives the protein CASSHRKQMNTEAFF.

This chain's CDR3 is CASSPGLAGGETQYF. The CDR3 DNA sequence: TGTGCCAGCAGTCCGGGACTAGCGGGGGGGGAGACCCAGTACTTC. This rearrangement joins TRBV27 to TRBJ2-5; TRBD2 matches 16 bases. The CDR3 has 15 residues. In germline, CDR1 is MNHEY, CDR2 SMNVEV (reference sequence). With 5 bases clipped from V and 5 bases from J, the junction kept 2 bases outside the gene matches.